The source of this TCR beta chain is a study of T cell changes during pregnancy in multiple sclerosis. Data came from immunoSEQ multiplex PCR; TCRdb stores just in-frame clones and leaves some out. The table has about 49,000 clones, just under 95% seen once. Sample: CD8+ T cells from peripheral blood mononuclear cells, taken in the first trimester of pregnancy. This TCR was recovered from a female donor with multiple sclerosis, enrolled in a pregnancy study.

The CDR3 nucleotides are TGTGCCAGCAGCCCTCGCAATCTCGGCTACGAGCAGTACTTC. Amino acid sequence: CASSPRNLGYEQYF. The V gene is TRBV28, the J gene TRBJ2-7; D gene ambiguous. Germline V lookup: CDR1 MDHEN, CDR2 SYDVKM. This CDR3 has 14 amino acids. Trimming removed 6 bases at V and 3 bases at J, with 15 bases between. Using reference TRBV28 and TRBJ2-7 for the parts outside the CDR3, the full variable domain is DVKVTQSSRYLVKRTGEKVFLECVQDMDHENMFWYRQDPGLGLRLIYFSYDVKMKEKGDIPEGYSVSREKKERFSLILESASTNQTSMYLCASSPRNLGYEQYFGPGTRLTVT.